The 5 T cell receptor beta chains listed next were all sequenced from one sample in a study of spatial heterogeneity in lung cancer. General study points: In tumors, expanded intratumoral alpha and beta TCR counts tracked mutation counts.

TCRdb redid the calling of the 5' RACE reads with MiXCR, one entry per CDR3 protein. This table has 14,000 or so distinct CDR3 sequences, 4% to 5% appearing once. The time point: sample taken at primary tumor resection. No antigen has been identified for these receptors. Sequences were derived from lung tumor tissue, sampled at surgery. The origin of the receptors is a female donor with early-stage non-small cell lung cancer.

This clonotype has ten or more counts. Because the library targeted alpha chains, this beta chain is an off-target read whose size means little. The CDR3 DNA follows: TGCAGCGCGTACAGGCTAGCGGGGGGTATTAACACCGGGGAGCTGTTTTTT. This codes for CSAYRLAGGINTGELFF. V gene TRBV29-1 combines with J gene TRBJ2-2; TRBD2 aligns across 11 bases. The CDR3 is 17 amino acids. Trimming took 7 bases from V and 2 from J; bases not matched to a gene: 12. Germline CDR1 and CDR2: SQVTM and ANQGSEA.

As regards this clonotype: Being off target in a library aimed at alpha chains, this beta chain has a size of little meaning. The genes are TRBV6-6 and TRBJ1-5; D unclear. Germline CDR1 is MNHNY and CDR2 is SVGAGI (reference sequence). V lost 5 bases and J lost 1, with 3 bases in between. This CDR3 spans 12 amino acids. The CDR3 is CASSLSNQPQHF. CDR3 nucleotide sequence: TGTGCCAGCAGTCTAAGCAATCAGCCCCAGCATTTT.

There are many counts of this clonotype. Within a library made for alpha chains, this beta chain is off target, and its count is uninformative. This chain joins TRBV29-1 and TRBJ2-5; a possible D gene is TRBD2 (6 bases). V was cut by 4 bases and J by 5 bases, with 20 bases left in between. Germline values: CDR1 SQVTM, CDR2 ANQGSEA. The CDR3 sequence is 15 residues long. CDR3 residues: CSVVARDPREETQYF. CDR3 nucleotide sequence: TGCAGCGTTGTTGCGCGGGACCCCCGGGAGGAGACCCAGTACTTC.

As to this clonotype: This beta chain is an off-target read within a library intended for alpha chains, so its frequency means little. The chain is built from TRBV6-6 and TRBJ2-7, with D unclear. Germline V gene lookup returns CDR1 MNHNY and CDR2 SVGAGI (reference sequence). The CDR3 runs 15 residues. Trimming removed 7 bases from V and 2 bases from J, with 18 bases in between. The CDR3 DNA is TGTGCCAGCAAGCGAAACTCGGGCCCGACCTACGAGCAGTACTTC. Translated, it gives CASKRNSGPTYEQYF.

As to this clonotype: This beta chain appears as a stray read in a library generated for alpha chains; its size is not informative. J is TRBJ1-1 and V is TRBV20-1; D is perhaps TRBD1 (6 bases). CDR3 length equals 11 residues. Between the trimmed V and J ends, which lost 5 bases and 3 bases, there was a span of 7 bases. Germline V gene sequence: CDR1 DFQATT, CDR2 SNEGSKA (reference sequence). The CDR3 nucleotides read TGCAGTGCTTCAGGGGACACTGAAGCTTTCTTT. Protein sequence: CSASGDTEAFF.